These 8 T cell receptor beta chains were all obtained from the same sample, sequenced in a study of Graves' ophthalmopathy and Graves' hyperthyroidism. CDR3 regions of TCR beta were amplified from RNA transcripts. HTBI primers were employed in first-round RT-PCR, then a second-round multiplex PCR followed. Each CDR3 protein is one row after TCRdb ran MiXCR on the multiplex PCR reads. The sample lists 300,000 to 450,000 distinct CDR3 sequences; 17% were seen once. Sequenced: peripheral blood. These receptors all stem from an adult woman with stable Graves' hyperthyroidism.

This clonotype has a count of ten or more. This clone may be a read error of a much larger clone one base away. The chain uses TRBV28 and TRBJ2-7; 7 nucleotides agree with TRBD1. The CDR3 has 13 residues. Germline assignment: CDR1 MDHEN and CDR2 SYDVKM. The ends lost 9 bases at V and 2 bases at J; junction bases unmatched: 7. This CDR3 reads CASVTGVAYEQYF. The CDR3 DNA is TGTGCCAGTGTTACAGGGGTGGCCTACGAGCAGTACTTC.

This clonotype showed up many times. The chain couples TRBV5-5 to TRBJ2-5; 7 bases map to TRBD1. The CDR3 has 13 amino acids. The V gene end was trimmed by 4 bases and the J gene end by 6 bases; junction bases not matched to a gene: 6. CDR1 and CDR2 (germline): SGHKS, YYEKEE (reference sequence). CDR3 residues: CASSITGEQTQYF. CDR3 in DNA: TGTGCCAGCAGCATCACAGGGGAGCAGACCCAGTACTTC.

V and J are TRBV19 and TRBJ1-2, with D tentatively TRBD1 (5 bases). This CDR3 region has 16 residues. Germline CDR1 LNHDA, CDR2 SQIVND (reference sequence). V was trimmed by 6 bases and J by 2 bases, leaving 19 bases between them. The CDR3 DNA reads as TGTGCCAGTAGCGCTCCCGGGGCAGCCCTCAACTATGGCTACACCTTC. Translation: CASSAPGAALNYGYTF.

This sequence joins TRBV6-5 and TRBJ2-7; maybe TRBD2 (6 bases). V was cut by 4 bases and J by 3 bases, with 13 bases left in between. Per the germline V gene, CDR1 is MNHEY and CDR2 is SVGAGI. This CDR3 has 14 amino acids. CDR3 nucleotides: TGTGCCAGCAGTTTCACGGGACTTAACTACGAGCAGTACTTC. Encoded protein: CASSFTGLNYEQYF.

This clonotype was seen at least ten times. The rearrangement joins TRBV19 to TRBJ1-5; 10 nucleotides match TRBD1. Germline CDR1 and CDR2: LNHDA and SQIVND (reference sequence). Trimming at V came to 2 bases and at J to 6 bases, leaving 7 bases not matched to a gene. The CDR3 is 16 amino acids. The CDR3 bases are TGTGCCAGTAGTATATCGAGACAGGGGGCTCTTCAGCCCCAGCATTTT. It translates to CASSISRQGALQPQHF.

This clonotype was seen many times. This sequence joins TRBV2 and TRBJ2-7; either TRBD1 or TRBD2 may fit D (5 bases each). Germline CDR1 and CDR2: SNHLY and FYNNEI. Trimming pared 7 bases from V and 3 bases from J, leaving 19 bases between. This CDR3 is 15 amino acids long. CDR3 sequence: CASNSPGPTNYEQYF. The CDR3 nucleotides are TGTGCCAGCAATAGCCCGGGACCTACTAACTACGAGCAGTACTTC.

This clonotype was counted many times. V and J are TRBV5-1 and TRBJ2-7; D perhaps matches TRBD2 (6 bases). V was shortened by 0 bases and J by 3 bases, with 19 bases between the two germline ends. This CDR3 spans 17 amino acids. CDR1 and CDR2 from the germline V gene are SGHRS and YFSETQ. CDR3 nucleotide sequence: TGCGCCAGCAGCTTGGATGGAGGGGTACGGGACGGCTACGAGCAGTACTTC. Translation gives CASSLDGGVRDGYEQYF. The entire variable domain, with the rest obtained from reference TRBV5-1 and TRBJ2-7, is as follows: KAGVTQTPRYLIKTRGQQVTLSCSPISGHRSVSWYQQTPGQGLQFLFEYFSETQRNKGNFPGRFSGRQFSNSRSEMNVSTLELGDSALYLCASSLDGGVRDGYEQYFGPGTRLTVT.

Only a few counts were recorded for this clonotype. The chain joins TRBV4-1 to TRBJ2-7; 7 nucleotides agree with TRBD2. The CDR3 contains 17 residues. Germline V CDR1 and CDR2: MGHRA, YSYEKL. Trimming cost V 4 bases and J 2 bases; bases outside gene matches: 14. The CDR3 region is CASSRDLTSGVPYEQYF. CDR3 DNA: TGCGCCAGCAGCCGAGACCTCACCAGCGGGGTACCCTACGAGCAGTACTTC.